The T cell receptor beta chain under discussion was sequenced for a study of blood T cell repertoires in COVID-19 (TCRdb year 2020). A note on the overall study: The collaborator samples originated in the United States, Italy and Spain and spanned the acute and convalescent phases of COVID-19. The prospective study material was composed of cDNA or gDNA derived from T cells, B-cell-depleted T cells, or PBMCs. Deeply sampled blood TCRbeta repertoires from subjects exposed to, actively infected with, or recovered from COVID-19 were included in the dataset. The repertoires were made available in a free public database intended to serve as a resource for research on the immune response to SARS-CoV-2. The samples were drawn from the first 160 participants of the ongoing ImmuneRACE study and from 950 to 1,500 subjects provided by 6 global collaborators. Sample metadata almost always included a de-identified subject ID, COVID-19 status, age in years and sex. Where available, HLA class I and class II types were taken from metadata supplied by the sample provider and were not determined by assay-based typing. The research as a whole found: The amount of clinical and demographic metadata varied by source and participant and was provided uncurated.

With respect to this clone: Its target antigen remains unknown. One base away there is no much larger clone; base qualities are not given.

TCRbeta CDR3 regions were amplified from genomic DNA by means of the immunoSEQ Assay, a bias-controlled multiplex PCR. Per the authors' processing: Nucleated cell counts per sample were estimated from amplification of reference gene primers within the assay. Sequence reads were collapsed and filtered to measure the absolute abundance of every unique TCRbeta CDR3 rearrangement. For each sample, productive Simpson clonality was calculated by taking the square root of Simpson's diversity index across productive rearrangements. TCRdb carries this immuneACCESS record with in-frame sequences only. Its versions omit some clonotypes, under half of them owing to an unresolved V gene in the studies checked, with the rest unexplained. Clone size and the V and J calls come from that table; the DNA yielded D and trimming. In all, the sample holds a few hundred thousand clones, and 70% to 90% of those were seen once. The top ten constitute around 3.7% of the sample.

Whole blood was collected in K2EDTA tubes by collaborating institutions according to the institutions' own protocols. For TCRbeta analysis, collaborator samples were shipped as frozen whole blood, as isolated PBMCs, or as DNA extracted from either sample type. V loses 4 bases of germline sequence and J loses 3 bases, and the interval between the two ends is 10 bases. Based on the germline V gene, the CDR1 and CDR2 sequences are SNHLY and FYNNEI. The CDR3 sequence holds 13 residues, the cysteine and phenylalanine included. Only the CDR3 DNA is retained, 39 bases long and in frame from the first base.

The chain is encoded by TRBV2 joined to TRBJ2-7, with no confident D gene call. What was sequenced was peripheral blood. The TCR originated in a woman between 50 and 59 years old with active or convalescent COVID-19. CDR3 region: CASSARFVYEQYF. DNA sequence: TGTGCCAGCAGTGCGAGGTTCGTCTACGAGCAGTACTTC.